This record looks at one T cell receptor beta chain sequence and its context. Antigen specificity is unknown. These data come from a study of T cell clonotyping in hematopoietic cell transplantation. Findings and limits, study-wide: Pathologically expanded recipient clonotypes increased progressively from day 30 to day 180 as diversity fell. Few recipient clonotypes overlapped donors; over 97% were de novo at given depth. Broader posttransplant TCR repertoire diversity was predicted by graft donor and pretransplant recipient Inverse Simpson Index values. Cells were unsorted, so CD4 and CD8 contributions were not separated.

CDR3 length equals 16 residues. Trimming took off 2 bases at V and 0 bases at J, with 11 bases between the two ends. Germline V gene sequence: CDR1 SGHTA, CDR2 FQGNSA. Generated by immunoSEQ multiplex PCR, the TCRdb table keeps only in-frame clones and is missing some. The sample includes fewer than 40,000 clones, around nine tenths of them seen just once. This chain uses TRBV7-2 with TRBJ1-3, with D maybe TRBD1 (5 bases). The clonotype was recovered from a woman in her thirties or forties in good health. Some clones in this sample may be carry-over from other donors' samples. The specimen was peripheral blood mononuclear cells. The CDR3, as DNA: TGTGCCAGCAGCTTAAGTAGACAGTCCTCTGGAAACACCATATATTTT. This encodes CASSLSRQSSGNTIYF.